This T cell receptor (beta chain) was sequenced in a study of cytomegalovirus exposure and HLA in healthy donors. Study information: A prior study identified over 100 million unique TCR beta sequences from some 180 million T cells. Study results and limitations: Exclusion applied to some V segments, including TRBV6-2 and TRBV6-3, as they were indistinguishable. Later on, analysis showed that most CMV-associated TCR beta chains appeared to be HLA-restricted. Previously analyzed data showed that most TCR beta V segments were productive at a frequency of about 90% or about 30%.

This clone came up a few times. Its antigen is unknown. A multiplex PCR was run with 60 Vbeta primers and 13 Jbeta primers. TCRdb keeps only in-frame clones here, not all; method: immunoSEQ multiplex PCR. The profile shows 150,000 to 250,000 clones, 60% to 85% of them singletons. Germline CDR1 and CDR2: MGHDK and SYGVNS. The CDR3 extends over 14 amino acids. Losses at the gene ends were 6 bases for V and 0 bases for J; bases not matched to a gene: 2. The receptor was derived from a girl under 18 in good health and CMV-seropositive. The chain joins TRBV25-1 to TRBJ1-5, with 7 bases fitting TRBD1. Source material: PBMCs. CDR3 DNA: TGTGCCAGCAGCACAGGGGTTAGCAATCAGCCCCAGCATTTT. Residues: CASSTGVSNQPQHF.